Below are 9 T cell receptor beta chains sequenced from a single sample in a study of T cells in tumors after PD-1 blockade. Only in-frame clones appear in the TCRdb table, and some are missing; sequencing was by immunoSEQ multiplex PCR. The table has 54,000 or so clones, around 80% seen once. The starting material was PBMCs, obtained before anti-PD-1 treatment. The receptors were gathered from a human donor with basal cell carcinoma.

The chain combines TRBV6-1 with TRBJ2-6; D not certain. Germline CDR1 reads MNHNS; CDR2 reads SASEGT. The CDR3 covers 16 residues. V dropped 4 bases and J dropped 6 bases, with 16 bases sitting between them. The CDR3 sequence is CASSVNTRHQANVLTF. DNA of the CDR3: TGTGCCAGCAGTGTTAATACCCGACACCAGGCCAACGTCCTGACTTTC.

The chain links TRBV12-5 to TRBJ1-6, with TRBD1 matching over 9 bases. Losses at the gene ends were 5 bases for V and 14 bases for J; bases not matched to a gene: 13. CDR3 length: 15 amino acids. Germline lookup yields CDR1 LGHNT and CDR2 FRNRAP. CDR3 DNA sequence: TGTGCTAGTGGTACCGGGACAGGGAGGTATTTGGCCCTCCACTTT. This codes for CASGTGTGRYLALHF.

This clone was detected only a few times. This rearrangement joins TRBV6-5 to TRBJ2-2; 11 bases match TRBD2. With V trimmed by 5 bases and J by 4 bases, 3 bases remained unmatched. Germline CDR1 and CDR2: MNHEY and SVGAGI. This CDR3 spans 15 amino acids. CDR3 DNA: TGTGCCAGCAGTAAAACTAGCGGGGGCACCGGGGAGCTGTTTTTT. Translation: CASSKTSGGTGELFF.

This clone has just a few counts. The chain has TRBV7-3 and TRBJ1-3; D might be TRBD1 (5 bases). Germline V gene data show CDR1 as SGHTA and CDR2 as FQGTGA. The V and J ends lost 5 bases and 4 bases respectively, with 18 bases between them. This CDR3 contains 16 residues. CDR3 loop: CASSETPGRAGNTIYF. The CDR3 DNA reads TGTGCCAGCAGCGAGACGCCGGGACGAGCAGGAAACACCATATATTTT.

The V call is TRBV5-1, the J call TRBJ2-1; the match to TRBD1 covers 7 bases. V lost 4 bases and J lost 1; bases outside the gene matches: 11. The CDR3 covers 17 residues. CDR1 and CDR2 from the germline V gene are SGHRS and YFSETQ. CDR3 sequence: CASSDLRTGPSYNEQFF. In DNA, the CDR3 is TGCGCCAGCAGCGACCTGCGGACAGGACCATCCTACAATGAGCAGTTCTTC.

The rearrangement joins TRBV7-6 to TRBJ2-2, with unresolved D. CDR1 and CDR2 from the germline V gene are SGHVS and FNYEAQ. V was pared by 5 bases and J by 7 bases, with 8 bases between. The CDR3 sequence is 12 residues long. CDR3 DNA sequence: TGTGCCAGCAGCCCCACGGGCGGGGAGCTGTTTTTT. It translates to CASSPTGGELFF. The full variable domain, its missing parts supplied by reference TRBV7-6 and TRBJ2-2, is GAGVSQSPRYKVTKRGQDVALRCDPISGHVSLYWYRQALGQGPEFLTYFNYEAQQDKSGLPNDRFSAERPEGSISTLTIQRTEQRDSAMYRCASSPTGGELFFGEGSRLTVL.

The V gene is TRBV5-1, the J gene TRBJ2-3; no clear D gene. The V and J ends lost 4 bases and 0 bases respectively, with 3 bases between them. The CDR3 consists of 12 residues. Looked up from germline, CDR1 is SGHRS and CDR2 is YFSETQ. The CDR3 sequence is CASSISTDTQYF. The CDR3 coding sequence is TGCGCCAGCAGCATAAGCACAGATACGCAGTATTTT.

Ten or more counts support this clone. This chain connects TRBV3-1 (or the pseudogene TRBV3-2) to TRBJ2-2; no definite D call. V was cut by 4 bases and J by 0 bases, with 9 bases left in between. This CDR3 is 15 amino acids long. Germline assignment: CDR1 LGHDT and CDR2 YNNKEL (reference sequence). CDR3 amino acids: CASSLAAPNTGELFF. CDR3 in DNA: TGTGCCAGCAGCCTGGCGGCCCCGAACACCGGGGAGCTGTTTTTT.

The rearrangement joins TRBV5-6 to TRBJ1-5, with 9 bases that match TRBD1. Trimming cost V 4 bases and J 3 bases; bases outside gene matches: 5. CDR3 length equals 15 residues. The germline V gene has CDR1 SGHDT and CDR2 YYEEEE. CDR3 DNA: TGTGCCAGCAGCCCGGACAGGGGTGACAATCAGCCCCAGCATTTT. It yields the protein CASSPDRGDNQPQHF.